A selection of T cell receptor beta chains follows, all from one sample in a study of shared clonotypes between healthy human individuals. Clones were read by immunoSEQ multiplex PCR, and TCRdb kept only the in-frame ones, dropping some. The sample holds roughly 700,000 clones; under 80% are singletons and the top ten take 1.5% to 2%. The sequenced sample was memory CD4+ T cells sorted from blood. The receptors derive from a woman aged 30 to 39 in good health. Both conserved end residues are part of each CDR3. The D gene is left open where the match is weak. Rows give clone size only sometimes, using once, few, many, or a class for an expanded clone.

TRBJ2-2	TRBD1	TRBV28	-	TGTGCCAGCAGGAGCTCGGGACAGGGAGGGACCGGGGAGCTGTTTTTT	CASRSSGQGGTGELFF
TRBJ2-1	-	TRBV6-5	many	TGTGCCAGCAGTTACCCCAACGGGTTGTACAATGAGCAGTTCTTC	CASSYPNGLYNEQFF
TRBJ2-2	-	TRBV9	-	TGTGCCAGCAGCGTAGAGCAGGGGACCGGGGAGCTGTTTTTT	CASSVEQGTGELFF
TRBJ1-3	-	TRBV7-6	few	TGTGCCAGCAGCTTAGAAAAAGGGAACACCATATATTTT	CASSLEKGNTIYF
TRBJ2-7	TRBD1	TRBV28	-	TGTGCCAGCAGTACTAGGGGACAGGGAGGGGACGAGCAGTACTTC	CASSTRGQGGDEQYF
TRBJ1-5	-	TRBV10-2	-	TGCGCCGCATCGAGTAATTATAGCAATCAGCCCCAGCATTTT	CAASSNYSNQPQHF
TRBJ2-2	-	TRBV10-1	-	TGCGCCAGCAGTTTTGGGGGACAGAACACCGGGGAGCTGTTTTTT	CASSFGGQNTGELFF
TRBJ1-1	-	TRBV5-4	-	TGTGCCAGCGGGGTTGGGAGGCCCACTGAAGCTTTCTTT	CASGVGRPTEAFF
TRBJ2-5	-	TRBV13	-	TGTGCCAGCAGCCTCCGGGCGGAAGAGACCCAGTACTTC	CASSLRAEETQYF
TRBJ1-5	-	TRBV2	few	TGTGCCAGCAGTACCTATAGCAATCAGCCCCAGCATTTT	CASSTYSNQPQHF
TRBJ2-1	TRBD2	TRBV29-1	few	TGCAGCGTCGGAGGGCTAGCGGGCAGGTCCTACAATGAGCAGTTCTTC	CSVGGLAGRSYNEQFF
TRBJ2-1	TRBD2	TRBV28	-	TGTGCCAGCAGTTTATTCGGACTAGCGGGAGGGAAAGAGCAGTTCTTC	CASSLFGLAGGKEQFF
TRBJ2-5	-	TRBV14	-	TGTGCCAGCAGCCCCGCTGGCCGGACCCAGTACTTC	CASSPAGRTQYF
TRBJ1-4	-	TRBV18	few	TGTGCCAGCTCACATAGTCCCGCAGGGTCTAATGAAAAACTGTTTTTT	CASSHSPAGSNEKLFF
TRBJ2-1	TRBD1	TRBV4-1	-	TGCGCCAGCAGCCGCATGGGTGGGACAGCCTTCAATGAGCAGTTCTTC	CASSRMGGTAFNEQFF
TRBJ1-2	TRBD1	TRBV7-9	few	TGTGCCAGCAGCTTGGCCGACAGGGAATATGGCTACACCTTC	CASSLADREYGYTF
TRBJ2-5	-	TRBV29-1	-	TGCAGCGTTGAGTCAGGGGTTATTGAGGCCCAGTACTTC	CSVESGVIEAQYF
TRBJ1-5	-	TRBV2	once	TGTGCCAGCGGGATCAGACAGGGCAATCAGCCCCAGCATTTT	CASGIRQGNQPQHF
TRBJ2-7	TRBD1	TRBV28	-	TGTGCCAGCACCCAAGGAGGACAGGGAGGACACGAGCAGTACTTC	CASTQGGQGGHEQYF
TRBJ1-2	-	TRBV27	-	TGTGCCAGCAGGTCTAACTATGGCTACACCTTC	CASRSNYGYTF
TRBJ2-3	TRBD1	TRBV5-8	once	TGTGCCATACAGAGAATACAGGGGGCGATTCCAGATACGCAGTATTTT	CAIQRIQGAIPDTQYF
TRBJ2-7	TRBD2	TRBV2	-	TGTGCCAGCATGCGGTCTAGCGGGAAGCTAAACTACGAGCAGTACTTC	CASMRSSGKLNYEQYF
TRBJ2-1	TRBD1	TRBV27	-	TGTGCCAGCAGTCCACTGGGACAGGGGGTTTACAATGAGCAGTTCTTC	CASSPLGQGVYNEQFF
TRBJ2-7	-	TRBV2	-	TGTGCCAGCAAGGCAGGGACTGGGGAGCAGTACTTC	CASKAGTGEQYF
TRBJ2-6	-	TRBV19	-	TGTGCCAGTAAGGGAGGGGGCTCTGGGGCCAACGTCCTGACTTTC	CASKGGGSGANVLTF
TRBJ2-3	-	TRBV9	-	TGTGCCAGCAGCACCCGCTGGGAGACAGATACGCAGTATTTT	CASSTRWETDTQYF
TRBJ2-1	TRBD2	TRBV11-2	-	TGTGCCAGCAGCGGGCTAGCGGGTAAAAATGAGCAGTTCTTC	CASSGLAGKNEQFF
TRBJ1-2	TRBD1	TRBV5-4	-	TGTGCCAGCAGCTTTTTCCCGGGACAGAGCTACACCTTC	CASSFFPGQSYTF
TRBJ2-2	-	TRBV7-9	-	TGTGCCAGCAGCCTTGGGACAACCCATTACGCGAACACCGGGGAGCTGTTTTTT	CASSLGTTHYANTGELFF
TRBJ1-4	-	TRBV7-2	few	TGTGCCAGCACTCTGAGGCGAAATGAAAAACTGTTTTTT	CASTLRRNEKLFF
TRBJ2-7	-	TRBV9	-	TGTGCCAGCAGCCCCGGTGGGGGCTACGAGCAGTACTTC	CASSPGGGYEQYF
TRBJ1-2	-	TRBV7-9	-	TGTGCCAGCAGCTTAGATAACTATGGCTACACCTTC	CASSLDNYGYTF
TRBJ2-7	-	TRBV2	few	TGTGCCAGCAGTGCAAAGTTAGGTTGGACCAACGCCTACGAGCAGTACTTC	CASSAKLGWTNAYEQYF
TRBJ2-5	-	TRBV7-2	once	TGTGCCAGCAGCAATCTTCTAGTTAAGACCCAGTACTTC	CASSNLLVKTQYF
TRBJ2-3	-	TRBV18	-	TGTGCCAGCTCACCATCCCAGTGGGGATTCACAGATACGCAGTATTTT	CASSPSQWGFTDTQYF
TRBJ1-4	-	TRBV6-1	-	TGTGCCAGCATTCGGGGCCGGGAAAAACTGTTTTTT	CASIRGREKLFF
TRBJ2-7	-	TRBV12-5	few	TGTGCTAGTGGTTCCAGCGACTCCTACGAGCAGTACTTC	CASGSSDSYEQYF
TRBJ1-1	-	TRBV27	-	TGTGCCAGCAGCTCTAGACCCAACACTGAAGCTTTCTTT	CASSSRPNTEAFF
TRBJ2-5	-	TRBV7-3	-	TGTGCCAGCAGCTTAGTGCCACACGTAGAAAAAGAGACCCAGTACTTC	CASSLVPHVEKETQYF
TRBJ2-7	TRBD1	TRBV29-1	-	TGCAGCGCAACCAGGGGGCAGGAGCAGTACTTC	CSATRGQEQYF
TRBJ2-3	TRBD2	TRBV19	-	TGTGCCAGTAGTATATTAGCGGGGGACACAGATACGCAGTATTTT	CASSILAGDTDTQYF
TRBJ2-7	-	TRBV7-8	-	TGTGCCAGCAGCTTACAGACTAGTAAGAGTTACGAGCAGTACTTC	CASSLQTSKSYEQYF
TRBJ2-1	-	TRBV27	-	TGTGCCAGCAGAGATAAATCCGGGCCGGACTCCTACAATGAGCAGTTCTTC	CASRDKSGPDSYNEQFF
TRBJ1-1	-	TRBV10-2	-	TGCGCCAGCAGTCGACGGGAAGATAGGACTGAAGCTTTCTTT	CASSRREDRTEAFF
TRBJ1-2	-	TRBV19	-	TGTGCCAGTAGTATTGGCTACACCTTC	CASSIGYTF
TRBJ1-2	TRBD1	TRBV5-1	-	TGCGCCAGCAGTGATACGGGACAGGGGCTTGGCTACACCTTC	CASSDTGQGLGYTF
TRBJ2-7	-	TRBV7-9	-	TGTGCCAGCAGCTTGAGATCCGGGACGGGACGACTCTCCTACGAGCAGTACTTC	CASSLRSGTGRLSYEQYF
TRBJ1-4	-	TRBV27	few	TGTGCCAGCGGATACCACAGTCCTAATGAAAAACTGTTTTTT	CASGYHSPNEKLFF
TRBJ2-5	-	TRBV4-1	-	TGCGCCAGCAGCCAAAACAGCAGACTTGAAGAGACCCAGTACTTC	CASSQNSRLEETQYF
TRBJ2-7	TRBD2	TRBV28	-	TGTGCCAGCAGTCTCCGACGTCAGCGGGGGCAGTACTTC	CASSLRRQRGQYF
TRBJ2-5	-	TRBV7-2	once	TGTGCCAGCAGCTTAGCGGAATACGAGAACCAGTACTTC	CASSLAEYENQYF
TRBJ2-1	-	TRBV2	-	TGTGCCAGCCAAGGAATGGGACGGGGATACAATGAGCAGTTCTTC	CASQGMGRGYNEQFF
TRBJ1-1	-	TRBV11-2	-	TGTGCCAGCAGCACGTCGGACATCAAGAACACTGAAGCTTTCTTT	CASSTSDIKNTEAFF